A selection of T cell receptor beta chains follows, all from one sample in a study of T-cell reconstitution after alpha-beta-depleted transplantation in children. TCRdb recomputed calls from the PCR reads with MiXCR, one row per CDR3 protein. The sample records 700,000 to 850,000 distinct CDR3 sequences, approximately 15% being singletons. The source material was PBMCs, mostly from graft donor cells, sampled 360 days after TCRalphabeta/CD19-depleted stem cell transplant. The receptors were gathered from a male patient aged 10 to 17 who had a stem cell transplant for acute lymphoblastic leukemia, so the T cells may come from the graft donor. Each CDR3 is given without its conserved first and last residue. D genes are given only for firm matches.

V: TRBV27
D: .
J: TRBJ1-1
CDR3: ASSFQGDTEAF

V: TRBV5-1
D: .
J: TRBJ2-7
CDR3: ASSPLGANSYEQY

V: TRBV28
D: .
J: TRBJ2-5
CDR3: ASNDRTGPYQETQY

V: TRBV7-7
D: .
J: TRBJ2-2
CDR3: ASSLASQNTGELF

V: TRBV29-1
D: TRBD2
J: TRBJ2-3
CDR3: SVDDIAGPTDTQY

V: TRBV4-1
D: .
J: TRBJ2-7
CDR3: ASSPVPRGYEQY

V: TRBV10-3
D: .
J: TRBJ2-7
CDR3: AIMGQGSYEQY

V: TRBV3-1
D: .
J: TRBJ2-7
CDR3: ASTSYLGSYEQY

V: TRBV29-1
D: .
J: TRBJ2-1
CDR3: SATLLEEQF

V: TRBV3-1
D: .
J: TRBJ2-7
CDR3: ASSQDYVYEQY

V: TRBV24-1
D: .
J: TRBJ2-1
CDR3: ATSGTARTEQF

V: TRBV30
D: TRBD1
J: TRBJ1-2
CDR3: AWSPGTGGYYGYT

V: TRBV11-1
D: TRBD2
J: TRBJ2-7
CDR3: ASSLVVASGSHRPYEQY

V: TRBV4-1
D: .
J: TRBJ1-2
CDR3: ASSQGTFPYGYT

V: TRBV3-1
D: TRBD2
J: TRBJ2-1
CDR3: ASSQDSNSAGGPWHEQF

V: TRBV9
D: TRBD2
J: TRBJ2-1
CDR3: ASSVAWGTSGSNEQF

V: TRBV27
D: .
J: TRBJ1-4
CDR3: ASSFNEKLF

V: TRBV7-3
D: TRBD2
J: TRBJ2-3
CDR3: ASSSLAGGADTQY

V: TRBV19
D: .
J: TRBJ2-4
CDR3: ACRNSAKNIQY

V: TRBV5-1
D: TRBD2
J: TRBJ2-1
CDR3: ASTGAGGSVNEQF

V: TRBV3-1
D: TRBD2
J: TRBJ2-5
CDR3: ASSQPGLGVWETQY

V: TRBV20-1
D: .
J: TRBJ2-3
CDR3: SPTRWGTEGTQY

V: TRBV4-2
D: .
J: TRBJ1-1
CDR3: ASSRPGQNTEAF

V: TRBV11-1
D: TRBD2
J: TRBJ2-1
CDR3: ASSSSIFASGRVNEQF

V: TRBV12-3/TRBV12-4
D: .
J: TRBJ1-4
CDR3: ASSLTQTASEKLF

V: TRBV2
D: TRBD1
J: TRBJ2-1
CDR3: ASSRRTDRDNEQF

V: TRBV7-8
D: TRBD2
J: TRBJ2-4
CDR3: ASSLGLAGVAKNIHY

V: TRBV2
D: TRBD2
J: TRBJ2-7
CDR3: ASRNSGTNPYEQY

V: TRBV28
D: TRBD2
J: TRBJ2-7
CDR3: ASSKLAGDDEQY

V: TRBV7-9
D: .
J: TRBJ2-5
CDR3: ASSLGYGEIQETQY

V: TRBV6-1
D: TRBD1
J: TRBJ1-1
CDR3: ASSGQGLKRNTEAF

V: TRBV5-1
D: .
J: TRBJ2-7
CDR3: ASSLVPSVFYEQY

V: TRBV6-1
D: .
J: TRBJ2-7
CDR3: ASGETSLEGYEQY

V: TRBV10-1
D: .
J: TRBJ2-1
CDR3: ASSESGGGSEQF

V: TRBV3-1
D: .
J: TRBJ2-2
CDR3: ASSQYRELF

V: TRBV7-2
D: .
J: TRBJ1-5
CDR3: ASSLYRDNQPQH

V: TRBV15
D: TRBD2
J: TRBJ2-7
CDR3: ATSRVGLAETSYEQY

V: TRBV3-1
D: .
J: TRBJ2-1
CDR3: ASSQVGGQGRAYNEQF

V: TRBV20-1
D: TRBD1
J: TRBJ2-1
CDR3: SAPNPGTGNNEQF

V: TRBV20-1
D: .
J: TRBJ2-3
CDR3: SAREAARVDTQY

V: TRBV10-3
D: TRBD1
J: TRBJ1-3
CDR3: AIATGEAGNTIY

V: TRBV5-1
D: TRBD2
J: TRBJ2-3
CDR3: ASSRGVAGWTDTQY

V: TRBV7-9
D: TRBD1
J: TRBJ1-4
CDR3: ASSFLGTGEEKLF